This T cell receptor (beta chain) was observed in a study of OX40 agonist ivuxolimab in advanced cancers. Describing the broader study: Ivuxolimab was an agonistic, fully human IgG2 monoclonal antibody directed against OX40 (CD134), a costimulatory receptor. Intravenous ivuxolimab was administered to patients every 2 weeks at six dose levels: 0.01, 0.1, 0.3, 1.5, 3 and 10 mg/kg. Of the approximately 50 dose-escalation patients, hepatocellular carcinoma was present in about 19, melanoma in roughly 15, renal cell carcinoma in 9 and head and neck cancer in 9. In the dose-escalation cohort, 82.7% of patients were male, and the mean age was roughly 60 years, with a range of about 23 to 85. Patients were allowed to have had prior anti-PD-1, anti-PD-L1 or anti-CTLA-4 therapy, and around 37% of the dose-escalation patients had previously received checkpoint inhibitors. Partial responses occurred in three dose-escalation patients, of whom one had hepatocellular carcinoma and two had cutaneous melanoma. The purpose of peripheral TCRbeta sequencing was to test whether ivuxolimab changed TCR sequence diversity and led to clonal T-cell expansion. The paper describes the monotherapy dose-escalation part (N = 52 patients) of the phase I trial of ivuxolimab.

Results the study describes overall, beyond this receptor: Low levels of normalized T-cell clonal expansion were also shown by some nonresponding patients. On average, CD8+ T cells showed more expanded clones than CD4+ T cells after ivuxolimab. The antigen specificity of the peripheral T cells that underwent clonal expansion was not determined. At doses of 0.1 to 3.0 mg/kg, clonal expansion of both CD4+ and CD8+ blood T cells was observed from baseline to week 6. In partial responders in the 0.1-3.0 mg/kg groups, normalized peripheral clonal expansion was found to be among the lowest, especially among CD8+ T cells.

To sequence the TCRbeta CDR3 region, genomic DNA was isolated from the sorted cells. The immunoSEQ Assay was used for sequencing of TCRbeta CDR3 regions. Sourced from immuneACCESS, this table was stored by TCRdb with only in-frame sequences that have V and J called. A share of the clones is absent; for the studies checked, an unresolved V gene accounts for under half, and the remainder has no known explanation. The sample table contains 75,000 to 80,000 clones; only one count was recorded for more than 75% of them. The ten most abundant clones make up under 6.5% of the sample. Spanning cysteine to phenylalanine, the CDR3 consists of 19 amino acids. The kept DNA is CDR3 alone, 57 bases in frame from the first base. V lost 6 bases and J lost 0 bases, and the count of bases not matched to a germline gene is 13. The germline V gene yields SNHLY for CDR1 and FYNNEI for CDR2. As to this clone: Which antigen it targets is not known. No qualities accompany the bases; no much larger clone lies one base away.

Patients with a history of autoimmune disease or receiving systemic immunosuppression were excluded from the trial. Peripheral blood for TCR sequencing was drawn from every dose cohort at baseline, at cycle 4 day 1 and at cycle 7 day 1. Samples came from an open-label, multicenter, first-in-human phase I dose-escalation trial of ivuxolimab. Adults with locally advanced or metastatic melanoma, renal cell carcinoma, hepatocellular carcinoma or head and neck squamous cell carcinoma were enrolled in the trial. Before TCR sequencing, CD4+ T cells and CD8+ T cells were sorted from peripheral blood as separate populations.

The rearranged chain carries TRBV2 and TRBJ2-6; 8 central bases correspond to TRBD2. The starting material was CD4+ or CD8+ T cells sorted from blood, obtained in a trial of the OX40 agonist ivuxolimab. This receptor was taken from an adult with an advanced solid tumor such as melanoma, head and neck, liver or kidney cancer. The CDR3 protein is CASRVLGAGGRSGANVLTF. The sequenced DNA is TGTGCCAGCAGGGTCCTAGGTGCGGGGGGCCGCTCTGGGGCCAACGTCCTGACTTTC.